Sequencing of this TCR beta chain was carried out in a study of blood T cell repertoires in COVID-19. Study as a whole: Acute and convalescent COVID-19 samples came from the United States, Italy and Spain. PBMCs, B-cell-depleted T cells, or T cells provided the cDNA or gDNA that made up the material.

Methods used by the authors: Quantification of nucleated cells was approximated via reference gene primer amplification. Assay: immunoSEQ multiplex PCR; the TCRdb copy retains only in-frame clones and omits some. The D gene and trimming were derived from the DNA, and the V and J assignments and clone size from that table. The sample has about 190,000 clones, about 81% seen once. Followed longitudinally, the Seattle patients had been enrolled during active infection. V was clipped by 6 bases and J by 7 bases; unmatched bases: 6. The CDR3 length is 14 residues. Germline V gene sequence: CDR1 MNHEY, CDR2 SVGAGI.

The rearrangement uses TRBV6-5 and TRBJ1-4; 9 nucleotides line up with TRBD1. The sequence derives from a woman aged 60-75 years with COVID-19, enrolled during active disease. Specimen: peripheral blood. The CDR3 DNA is TGTGCCAGCAGAGTCGACAGGGGGAGTGAAAAACTGTTTTTT. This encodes CASRVDRGSEKLFF.